This is a list of T cell receptor beta chains from one sample in a study of T cell repertoires in cytomegalovirus infection. TCRdb re-derived calls from the reads in MiXCR, one entry per CDR3 protein. The sample includes under 450,000 distinct CDR3 sequences, about 35% of them seen just once. No antigen has been assigned to these receptors. The specimen comprised cultured PBMCs, sampled from culture after CMV antigen stimulation. The receptors stem from a human donor in good health (CMV status not recorded). Some clones in this sample may be carry-over from other donors' samples. CDR3s include the opening cysteine and the closing phenylalanine or tryptophan. The order of the fields is V gene, J gene, CDR3 protein.

v_gene: TRBV7-3
j_gene: TRBJ2-1
CDR3aa: CASSLGWGTSGRSNEQFF

v_gene: TRBV7-6
j_gene: TRBJ2-3
CDR3aa: CASSVSGVSSTDTQYF

v_gene: TRBV7-2
j_gene: TRBJ1-1
CDR3aa: CASSFPTGYIEAFF

v_gene: TRBV7-2
j_gene: TRBJ2-5
CDR3aa: CASSPGTYQETQYF

v_gene: TRBV3-1
j_gene: TRBJ2-7
CDR3aa: CASSPEGLLAGEGYEQYF

v_gene: TRBV14
j_gene: TRBJ1-1
CDR3aa: CASRPRGPSTEAFF

v_gene: TRBV7-2
j_gene: TRBJ2-3
CDR3aa: CASSFRGRTSTDTQYF

v_gene: TRBV7-2
j_gene: TRBJ1-2
CDR3aa: CASSPQAYGYTF

v_gene: TRBV19
j_gene: TRBJ1-1
CDR3aa: CASSIDTRGRHTEAFF

v_gene: TRBV6-5
j_gene: TRBJ2-3
CDR3aa: CASSYLLTTSGRVDTQYF

v_gene: TRBV10-3
j_gene: TRBJ2-1
CDR3aa: CAISGSPGLVGFGNEQFF

v_gene: TRBV7-2
j_gene: TRBJ1-2
CDR3aa: CASSLVRGGQGYTF

v_gene: TRBV7-9
j_gene: TRBJ1-2
CDR3aa: CASSLAGGKNYGYTF

v_gene: TRBV6-2/TRBV6-3
j_gene: TRBJ2-7
CDR3aa: CASQKAGGPTYEQYF

v_gene: TRBV7-2
j_gene: TRBJ2-1
CDR3aa: CASSPPGTNEQFF

v_gene: TRBV4-3
j_gene: TRBJ1-2
CDR3aa: CASSQAHTTGRASHYYGYTF

v_gene: TRBV7-2
j_gene: TRBJ2-3
CDR3aa: CASSLENTDTQYF

v_gene: TRBV7-9
j_gene: TRBJ1-2
CDR3aa: CASIQSGGYGYTF

v_gene: TRBV11-1
j_gene: TRBJ2-1
CDR3aa: CASSPRQGETYNEQFF

v_gene: TRBV7-3
j_gene: TRBJ2-1
CDR3aa: CASSSLGLADNEQFF

v_gene: TRBV10-3
j_gene: TRBJ2-3
CDR3aa: CAISEDRSGRTDTQYF

v_gene: TRBV11-3
j_gene: TRBJ1-6
CDR3aa: CASGQGEYRPDSPLHF

v_gene: TRBV10-3
j_gene: TRBJ1-1
CDR3aa: CAISERGTEAFF

v_gene: TRBV7-2
j_gene: TRBJ2-5
CDR3aa: CASGRQETQYF

v_gene: TRBV7-9
j_gene: TRBJ2-7
CDR3aa: CASSHPYYEQYF

v_gene: TRBV6-2/TRBV6-3
j_gene: TRBJ2-7
CDR3aa: CASSWVSGRYEQYF

v_gene: TRBV28
j_gene: TRBJ2-3
CDR3aa: CASSPTLLNTDTQYF

v_gene: TRBV7-9
j_gene: TRBJ1-5
CDR3aa: CASSLGRQGDQPQHF

v_gene: TRBV25-1
j_gene: TRBJ1-1
CDR3aa: CASRRRNTEAFF

v_gene: TRBV4-1
j_gene: TRBJ2-1
CDR3aa: CASSQETSGSGNEQFF

v_gene: TRBV12-3/TRBV12-4
j_gene: TRBJ2-5
CDR3aa: CASSNGGPETQYF

v_gene: TRBV7-4
j_gene: TRBJ1-1
CDR3aa: CASSLSTGETEAFF

v_gene: TRBV7-2
j_gene: TRBJ1-3
CDR3aa: CASSFEQGRPNTIYF

v_gene: TRBV20-1
j_gene: TRBJ2-1
CDR3aa: CSASLVSGRARDEQFF

v_gene: TRBV28
j_gene: TRBJ2-5
CDR3aa: CASSWGGLVQETQYF

v_gene: TRBV7-6
j_gene: TRBJ2-1
CDR3aa: CASSLGGQSYNEQFF

v_gene: TRBV7-2
j_gene: TRBJ2-7
CDR3aa: CASSLVGTSSEQYF

v_gene: TRBV5-3
j_gene: TRBJ2-3
CDR3aa: CASSAKITDTQYF

v_gene: TRBV7-9
j_gene: TRBJ1-1
CDR3aa: CASSSSGTDEAFF

v_gene: TRBV7-3
j_gene: TRBJ1-2
CDR3aa: CASSLATPSGYGYTF

v_gene: TRBV7-8
j_gene: TRBJ2-1
CDR3aa: CASSDISYEQFF

v_gene: TRBV4-1
j_gene: TRBJ2-1
CDR3aa: CASSQVGTSSYNEQFF

v_gene: TRBV29-1
j_gene: TRBJ1-3
CDR3aa: CSVGDPFGNTIYF

v_gene: TRBV5-4
j_gene: TRBJ2-3
CDR3aa: CASSSGPRSGLTDTQYF

v_gene: TRBV6-2/TRBV6-3
j_gene: TRBJ2-5
CDR3aa: CASSYSSRGQETQYF

v_gene: TRBV6-1
j_gene: TRBJ1-6
CDR3aa: CASSAGTTSPLHF

v_gene: TRBV29-1
j_gene: TRBJ2-1
CDR3aa: CSAGGGQGLAGKPYNEQFF

v_gene: TRBV3-1
j_gene: TRBJ1-2
CDR3aa: CASSQLGQGDYGYTF

v_gene: TRBV19
j_gene: TRBJ2-1
CDR3aa: CASSNWTSSYNEQFF

v_gene: TRBV27
j_gene: TRBJ1-5
CDR3aa: CASSTVQGGNQPQHF

v_gene: TRBV19
j_gene: TRBJ1-4
CDR3aa: CASVTGPGQRNEKLFF